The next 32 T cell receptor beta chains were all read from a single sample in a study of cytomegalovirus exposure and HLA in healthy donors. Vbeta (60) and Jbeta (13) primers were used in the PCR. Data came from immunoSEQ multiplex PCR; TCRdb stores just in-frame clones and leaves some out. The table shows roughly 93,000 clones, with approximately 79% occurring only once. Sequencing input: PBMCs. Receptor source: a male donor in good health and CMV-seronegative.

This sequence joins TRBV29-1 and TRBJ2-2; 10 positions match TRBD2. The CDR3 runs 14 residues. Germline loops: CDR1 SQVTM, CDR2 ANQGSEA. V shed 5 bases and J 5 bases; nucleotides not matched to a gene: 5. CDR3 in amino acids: CSVLGTSVTGELFF. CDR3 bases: TGCAGCGTTTTAGGGACTAGCGTTACCGGGGAGCTGTTTTTT.

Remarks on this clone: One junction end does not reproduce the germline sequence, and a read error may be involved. In DNA form, the CDR3 reads TGTGCTAGCAGCGCAGCCCGCCCGGGGCAGGGGGTTGGGTCCTCCTACAATGAGCAGTTCTTC. Amino acids: CASSAARPGQGVGSSYNEQFF. This sequence joins TRBV9 and TRBJ2-1; 7 nucleotides match TRBD1. This CDR3 contains 21 residues. Germline loops: CDR1 SGDLS, CDR2 YYNGEE. The complete variable domain, with remaining parts taken from reference TRBV9 and TRBJ2-1, reads DSGVTQTPKHLITATGQRVTLRCSPRSGDLSVYWYQQSLDQGLQFLIQYYNGEERAKGNILERFSAQQFPDLHSELNLSSLELGDSALYFCASSAARPGQGVGSSYNEQFFGPGTRLTVL.

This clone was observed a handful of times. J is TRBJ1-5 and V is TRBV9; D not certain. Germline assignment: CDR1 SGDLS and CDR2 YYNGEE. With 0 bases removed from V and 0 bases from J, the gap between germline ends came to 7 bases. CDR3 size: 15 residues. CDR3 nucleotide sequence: TGTGCCAGCAGCGTAGGTATACATAGCAATCAGCCCCAGCATTTT. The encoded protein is CASSVGIHSNQPQHF.

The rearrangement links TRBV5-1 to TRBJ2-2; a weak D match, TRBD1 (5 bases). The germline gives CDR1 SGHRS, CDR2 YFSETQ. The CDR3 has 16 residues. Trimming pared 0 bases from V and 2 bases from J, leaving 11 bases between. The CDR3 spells CASSLAGDRNTGELFF. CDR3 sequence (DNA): TGCGCCAGCAGCTTGGCCGGAGACAGAAACACCGGGGAGCTGTTTTTT.

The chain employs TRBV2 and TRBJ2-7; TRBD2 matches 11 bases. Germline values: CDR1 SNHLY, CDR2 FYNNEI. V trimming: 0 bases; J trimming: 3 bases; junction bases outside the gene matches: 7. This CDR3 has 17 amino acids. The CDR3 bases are TGTGCCAGCAGTGAAGCGCTTCTAGCGGGAGGCCACTACGAGCAGTACTTC. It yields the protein CASSEALLAGGHYEQYF.

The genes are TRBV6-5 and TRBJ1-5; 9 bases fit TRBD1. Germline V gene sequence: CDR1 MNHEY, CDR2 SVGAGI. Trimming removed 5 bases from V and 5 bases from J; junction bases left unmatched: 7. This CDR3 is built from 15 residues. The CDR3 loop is CASSTDRGGDQPQHF. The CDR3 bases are TGTGCCAGCAGTACGGACAGGGGTGGGGATCAGCCCCAGCATTTT.

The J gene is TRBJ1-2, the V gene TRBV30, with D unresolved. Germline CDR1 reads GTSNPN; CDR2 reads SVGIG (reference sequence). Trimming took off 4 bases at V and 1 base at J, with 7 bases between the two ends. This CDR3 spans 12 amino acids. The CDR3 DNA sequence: TGTGCCTGGACGAGGGTTAACTATGGCTACACCTTC. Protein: CAWTRVNYGYTF.

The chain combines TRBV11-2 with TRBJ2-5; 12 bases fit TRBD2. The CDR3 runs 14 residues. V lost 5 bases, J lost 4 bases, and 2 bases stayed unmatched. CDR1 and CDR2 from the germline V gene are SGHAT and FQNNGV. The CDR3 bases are TGTGCCAGCAGCCCGACTAGCGGGAGAGAGACCCAGTACTTC. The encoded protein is CASSPTSGRETQYF. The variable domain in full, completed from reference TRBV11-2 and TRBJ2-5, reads EAGVAQSPRYKIIEKRQSVAFWCNPISGHATLYWYQQILGQGPKLLIQFQNNGVVDDSQLPKDRFSAERLKGVDSTLKIQPAKLEDSAVYLCASSPTSGRETQYFGPGTRLLVL.

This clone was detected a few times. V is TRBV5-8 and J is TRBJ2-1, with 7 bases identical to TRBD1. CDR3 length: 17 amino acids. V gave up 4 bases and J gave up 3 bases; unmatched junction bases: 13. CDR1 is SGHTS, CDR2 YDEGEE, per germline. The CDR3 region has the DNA TGTGCCAGCAGCCCGAGTTTGGGGGACAGTCTCTACAATGAGCAGTTCTTC. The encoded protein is CASSPSLGDSLYNEQFF.

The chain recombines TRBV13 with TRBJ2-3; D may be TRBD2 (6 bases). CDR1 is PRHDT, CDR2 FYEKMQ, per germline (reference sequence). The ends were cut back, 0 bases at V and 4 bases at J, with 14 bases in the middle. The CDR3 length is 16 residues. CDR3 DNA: TGTGCCAGCAGCTTAGGTGGGGCGGGACTCCCAGATACGCAGTATTTT. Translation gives CASSLGGAGLPDTQYF.

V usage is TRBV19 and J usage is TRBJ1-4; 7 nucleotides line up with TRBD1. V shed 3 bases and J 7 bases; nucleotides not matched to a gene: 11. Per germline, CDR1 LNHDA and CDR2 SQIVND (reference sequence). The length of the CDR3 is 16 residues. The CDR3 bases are TGTGCCAGTAGTATGGATCGCATGGGGGACAGTGAAAAACTGTTTTTT. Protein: CASSMDRMGDSEKLFF.

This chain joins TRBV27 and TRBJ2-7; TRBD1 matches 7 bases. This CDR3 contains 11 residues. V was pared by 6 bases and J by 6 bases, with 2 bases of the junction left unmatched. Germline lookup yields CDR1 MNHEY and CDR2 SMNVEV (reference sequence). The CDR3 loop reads CASRTGLEQYF. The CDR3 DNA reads TGTGCCAGCAGGACAGGGCTCGAGCAGTACTTC.

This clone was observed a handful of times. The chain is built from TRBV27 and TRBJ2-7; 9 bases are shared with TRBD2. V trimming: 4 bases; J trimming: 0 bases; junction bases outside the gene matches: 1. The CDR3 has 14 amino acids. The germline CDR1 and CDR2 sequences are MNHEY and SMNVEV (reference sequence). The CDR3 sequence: CASSSAGGSYEQYF. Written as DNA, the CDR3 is TGTGCCAGCAGTTCAGCGGGAGGCTCCTACGAGCAGTACTTC.

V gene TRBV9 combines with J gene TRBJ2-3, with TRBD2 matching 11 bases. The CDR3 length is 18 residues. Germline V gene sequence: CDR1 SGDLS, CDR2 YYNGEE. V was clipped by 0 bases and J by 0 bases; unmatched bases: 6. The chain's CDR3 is CASSVGLAGGPSTDTQYF. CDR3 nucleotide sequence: TGTGCCAGCAGCGTAGGGCTAGCGGGAGGACCTAGCACAGATACGCAGTATTTT. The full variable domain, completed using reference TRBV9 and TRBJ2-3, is DSGVTQTPKHLITATGQRVTLRCSPRSGDLSVYWYQQSLDQGLQFLIQYYNGEERAKGNILERFSAQQFPDLHSELNLSSLELGDSALYFCASSVGLAGGPSTDTQYFGPGTRLTVL.

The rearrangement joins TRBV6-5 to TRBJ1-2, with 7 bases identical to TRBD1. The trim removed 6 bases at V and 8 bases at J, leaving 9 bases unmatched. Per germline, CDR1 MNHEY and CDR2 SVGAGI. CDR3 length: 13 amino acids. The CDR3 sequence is CASRKTGAGGYTF. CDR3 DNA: TGTGCCAGCAGAAAAACAGGGGCGGGGGGCTACACCTTC.

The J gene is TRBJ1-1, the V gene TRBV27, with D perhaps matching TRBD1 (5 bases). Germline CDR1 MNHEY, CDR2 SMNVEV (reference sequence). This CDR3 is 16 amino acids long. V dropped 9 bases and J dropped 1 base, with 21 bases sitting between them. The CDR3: CASLAGGVGKNTEAFF. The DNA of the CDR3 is TGTGCCAGTTTAGCGGGGGGGGTGGGAAAGAACACTGAAGCTTTCTTT.

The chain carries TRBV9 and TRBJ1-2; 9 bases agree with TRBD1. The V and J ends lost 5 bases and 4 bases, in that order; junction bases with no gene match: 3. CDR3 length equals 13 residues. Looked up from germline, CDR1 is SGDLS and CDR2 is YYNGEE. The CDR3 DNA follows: TGTGCCAGCAGTGCGGACAGGGGCTATGGCTACACCTTC. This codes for CASSADRGYGYTF.

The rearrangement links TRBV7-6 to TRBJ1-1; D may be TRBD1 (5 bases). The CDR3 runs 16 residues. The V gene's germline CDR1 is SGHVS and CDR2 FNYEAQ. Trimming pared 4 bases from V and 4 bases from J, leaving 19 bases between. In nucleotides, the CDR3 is TGTGCCAGCAGCTCAGGGAGGGGAGGCTCGGGCACTGAAGCTTTCTTT. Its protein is CASSSGRGGSGTEAFF.

CDR3 DNA sequence: TGTGCCAGCAGCTTAGAGATAGCGGGGACCGGGGAGCTGTTTTTT. Protein sequence: CASSLEIAGTGELFF. The V call is TRBV7-8, the J call TRBJ2-2, with 8 bases aligning to TRBD2. Germline V gene data show CDR1 as SGHVS and CDR2 as FQNEAQ. The CDR3 runs to 15 residues. V lost 1 base, J lost 5 bases, and 3 bases stayed unmatched.

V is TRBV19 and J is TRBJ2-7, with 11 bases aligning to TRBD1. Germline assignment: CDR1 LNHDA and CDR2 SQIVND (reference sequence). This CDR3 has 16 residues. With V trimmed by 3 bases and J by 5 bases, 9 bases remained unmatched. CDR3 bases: TGTGCCAGTAGTATTAAGGGAGGGACAGGGGGTGACGAGCAGTACTTC. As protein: CASSIKGGTGGDEQYF.

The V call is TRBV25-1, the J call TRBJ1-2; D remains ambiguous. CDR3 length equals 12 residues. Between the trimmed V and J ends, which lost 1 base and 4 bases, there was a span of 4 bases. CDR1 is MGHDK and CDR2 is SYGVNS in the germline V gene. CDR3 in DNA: TGTGCCAGCAGTGAATTCGTCTATGGCTACACCTTC. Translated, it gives CASSEFVYGYTF.

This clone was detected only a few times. The CDR3 is CASSQRGYEQYF. The CDR3 bases are TGTGCCAGCAGCCAGAGGGGGTACGAGCAGTACTTC. The chain joins TRBV7-2 to TRBJ2-7; D is possibly TRBD1 (6 bases). V was clipped by 5 bases and J by 4 bases, with 9 bases between them. This CDR3 is built from 12 residues. The germline V gene encodes CDR1 SGHTA and CDR2 FQGNSA.

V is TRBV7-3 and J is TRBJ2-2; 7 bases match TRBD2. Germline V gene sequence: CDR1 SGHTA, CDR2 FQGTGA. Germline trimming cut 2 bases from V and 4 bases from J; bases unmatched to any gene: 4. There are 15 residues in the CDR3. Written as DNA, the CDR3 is TGTGCCAGCAGCTTATTGGTAGCGGGCACCGGGGAGCTGTTTTTT. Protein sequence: CASSLLVAGTGELFF.

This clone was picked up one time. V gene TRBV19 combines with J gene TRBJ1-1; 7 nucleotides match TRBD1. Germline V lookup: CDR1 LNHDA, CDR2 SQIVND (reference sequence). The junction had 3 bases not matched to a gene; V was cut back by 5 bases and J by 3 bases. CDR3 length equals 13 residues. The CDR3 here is CASSFTGDTEAFF. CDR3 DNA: TGTGCCAGTAGTTTTACAGGGGACACTGAAGCTTTCTTT.

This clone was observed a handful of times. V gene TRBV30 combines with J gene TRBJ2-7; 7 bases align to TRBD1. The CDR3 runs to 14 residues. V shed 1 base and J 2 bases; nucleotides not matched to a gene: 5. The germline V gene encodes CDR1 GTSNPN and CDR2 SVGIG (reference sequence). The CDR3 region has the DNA TGTGCCTGGAGTGCCGGGGACAGAGCCTACGAGCAGTACTTC. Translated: CAWSAGDRAYEQYF.

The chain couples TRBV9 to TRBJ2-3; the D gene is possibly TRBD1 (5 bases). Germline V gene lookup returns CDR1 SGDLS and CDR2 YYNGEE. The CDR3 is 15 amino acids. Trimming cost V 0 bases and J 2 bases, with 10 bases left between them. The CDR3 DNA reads TGTGCCAGCAGCGTAGAAGGGGCTAACACAGATACGCAGTATTTT. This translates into CASSVEGANTDTQYF.

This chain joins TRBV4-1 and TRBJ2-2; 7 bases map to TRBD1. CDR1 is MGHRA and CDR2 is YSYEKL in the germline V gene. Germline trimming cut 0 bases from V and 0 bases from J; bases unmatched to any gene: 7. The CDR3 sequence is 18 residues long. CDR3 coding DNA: TGCGCCAGCAGCCAAGAGGTACAGGGGAGCGCGAACACCGGGGAGCTGTTTTTT. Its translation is CASSQEVQGSANTGELFF.

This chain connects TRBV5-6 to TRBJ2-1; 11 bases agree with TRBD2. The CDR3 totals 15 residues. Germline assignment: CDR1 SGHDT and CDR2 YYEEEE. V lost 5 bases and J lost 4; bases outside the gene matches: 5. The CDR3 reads CASSFRTSGYNEQFF. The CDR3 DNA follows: TGTGCCAGCAGTTTCCGGACTAGCGGGTACAATGAGCAGTTCTTC.

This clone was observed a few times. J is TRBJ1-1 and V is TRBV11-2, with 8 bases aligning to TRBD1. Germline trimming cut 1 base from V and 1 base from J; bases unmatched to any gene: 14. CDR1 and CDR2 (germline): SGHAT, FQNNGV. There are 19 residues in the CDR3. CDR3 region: CASSLGLAGGVSGNTEAFF. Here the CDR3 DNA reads TGTGCCAGCAGCTTAGGTCTGGCAGGGGGCGTTTCAGGGAACACTGAAGCTTTCTTT.

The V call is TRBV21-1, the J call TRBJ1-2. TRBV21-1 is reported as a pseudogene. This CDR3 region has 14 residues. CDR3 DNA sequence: TGTGCCAGCAGCAAAAGCGGGCAGAACTATGGCTACACCTTC. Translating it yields CASSKSGQNYGYTF.

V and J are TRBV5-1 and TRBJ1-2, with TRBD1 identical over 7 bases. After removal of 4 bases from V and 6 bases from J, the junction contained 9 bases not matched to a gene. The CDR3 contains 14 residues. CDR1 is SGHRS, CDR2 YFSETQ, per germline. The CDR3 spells CASSSLTGLNGYTF. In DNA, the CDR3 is TGCGCCAGCAGCAGCCTGACAGGGCTTAATGGCTACACCTTC.

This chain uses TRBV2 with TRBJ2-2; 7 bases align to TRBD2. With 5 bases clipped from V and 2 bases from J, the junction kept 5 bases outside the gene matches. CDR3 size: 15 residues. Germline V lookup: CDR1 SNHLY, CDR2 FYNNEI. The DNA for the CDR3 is TGTGCCAGCAGTCCTAGCGGAATTAACACCGGGGAGCTGTTTTTT. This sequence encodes CASSPSGINTGELFF.